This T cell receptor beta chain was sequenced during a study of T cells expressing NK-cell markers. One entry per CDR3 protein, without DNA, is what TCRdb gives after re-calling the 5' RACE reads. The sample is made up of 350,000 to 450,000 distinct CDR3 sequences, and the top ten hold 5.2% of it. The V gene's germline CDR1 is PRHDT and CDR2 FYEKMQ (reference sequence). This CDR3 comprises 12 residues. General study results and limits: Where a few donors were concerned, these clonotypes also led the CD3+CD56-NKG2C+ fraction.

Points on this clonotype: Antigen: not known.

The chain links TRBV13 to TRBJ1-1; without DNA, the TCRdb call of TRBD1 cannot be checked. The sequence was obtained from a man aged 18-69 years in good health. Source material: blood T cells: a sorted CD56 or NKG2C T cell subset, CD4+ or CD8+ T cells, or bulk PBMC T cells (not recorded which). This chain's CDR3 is CAIKQGLTEAFF.